These T cell receptor beta chains were read from a single sample in a study of cytomegalovirus exposure and HLA in healthy donors. TCRdb keeps only in-frame clones here, not all; method: immunoSEQ multiplex PCR. The table records some 91,000 clones, around 60% of them present only once. Sequences were obtained from PBMCs. The receptors here all came from a human donor in good health. Each CDR3 is given with its conserved first and last residue. Fields, in order: J gene, clone size, D gene, V gene, CDR3 DNA, CDR3 protein. D genes are given only for firm matches. Clone size is given for some rows only: seen once, a few or many times, or a class if the clone is expanded.

TRBJ1-2 . . TRBV27 TGTGCCAGCAGCCGGAAGCCGACAGGCGGCTACACCTTC CASSRKPTGGYTF
TRBJ1-1 . TRBD1 TRBV7-9 TGTGCCAGCAGTTGGACAGGAGAAGTAGCTTTCTTT CASSWTGEVAFF
TRBJ2-1 . . TRBV5-6 TGTGCCAGCAGCTTTGCGTGGAATGAGCAGTTCTTC CASSFAWNEQFF
TRBJ2-5 . . TRBV9 TGTGCCAGCAGCGTAGCGGGGGAAGAGGGGGAGACCCAGTACTTC CASSVAGEEGETQYF
TRBJ2-7 . . TRBV7-2 TGTGCCAGCAGCTTATGGGGGGTAGGGGTGGGTGTCGAGCAGTACTTC CASSLWGVGVGVEQYF
TRBJ2-1 . TRBD2 TRBV4-1 TGCGCCAGCAGCCAAGGGGGCGGGGGTTACAATGAGCAGTTCTTC CASSQGGGGYNEQFF
TRBJ2-5 . . TRBV18 TGTGCCAGCTCACCAGGGGGCGAGGAGACCCAGTACTTC CASSPGGEETQYF
TRBJ2-3 once TRBD2 TRBV7-9 TGTGCCAGCAGCTTAGCGCCACCGGGGGGGCCCTTATATTTT CASSLAPPGGPLYF
TRBJ2-6 . TRBD1 TRBV4-3 TGCGCCGAGTTGGGCAGGGGGCCTGGGGCCAACGTCCTGACTTTC CAELGRGPGANVLTF
TRBJ2-4 . . TRBV5-8 TGTGCCAGCAGCTTCCCAGGGAAAAACATTCAGTACTTC CASSFPGKNIQYF
TRBJ2-5 few . TRBV25-1 TGTGCCAGCAGTGACGATCTAAGCAGGGCAGGGCCTCAAGAGACCCAGTACTTC CASSDDLSRAGPQETQYF
TRBJ2-2 . TRBD1 TRBV5-6 TGTGCCAGTCTGACAGGGATCGGCGGGGAGCTGTTTTTT CASLTGIGGELFF
TRBJ2-1 . . TRBV15 TGTGCCACCAGCAGAGTTGGCGGCTCCTACAATGAGCAGTTCTTC CATSRVGGSYNEQFF
TRBJ1-6 . . TRBV7-2 TGTGCCAGCAGCAAGAGGGCGGGCCCCCTCCACTTT CASSKRAGPLHF
TRBJ2-7 . . TRBV7-2 TGTGCCAGCAGCGGTACAGGGCTGTACGAGCAGTACTTC CASSGTGLYEQYF
TRBJ2-7 . TRBD2 TRBV29-1 TGCAGCGTTGGGGCTAGCGGCATCTACGAGCAGTACTTC CSVGASGIYEQYF
TRBJ2-3 once TRBD1 TRBV9 TGTGCCAGCAGCCCCGGGACAGGCATCACAGATACGCAGTATTTT CASSPGTGITDTQYF
TRBJ1-1 . . TRBV7-8 TGTGCCAGCACCTTTGGGGCAGGGAACACTGAAGCTTTCTTT CASTFGAGNTEAFF
TRBJ2-2 . TRBD2 TRBV9 TGTGCCAGCAGCGTTAGCGGGGGGCTCACCGGGGAGCTGTTTTTT CASSVSGGLTGELFF
TRBJ1-1 . . TRBV5-1 TGCGCCAGCAGCTTAAGGGGTAGTGTCCTCATGAACACTGAAGCTTTCTTT CASSLRGSVLMNTEAFF
TRBJ2-3 few TRBD2 TRBV18 TGTGCCAGCTCACCATTTGCGGGACTAGCGGTCACAGATACGCAGTATTTT CASSPFAGLAVTDTQYF
TRBJ2-7 . TRBD2 TRBV7-9 TGTGCCAGCAGCTTAACGGGGGGGGACGACGAGCAGTACTTC CASSLTGGDDEQYF
TRBJ1-6 . . TRBV30 TGTGCCTGGACAGGGAAATGGACGAATTCACCCCTCCACTTT CAWTGKWTNSPLHF
TRBJ1-1 . . TRBV29-1 TGCAGCGTTGCCAGGGCCAGGGACACTGAAGCTTTCTTT CSVARARDTEAFF
TRBJ2-1 . TRBD2 TRBV7-9 TGTGCCAGCAGCCCAACTAGCGGGGGGCCCCCTGCGCAGTTCTTC CASSPTSGGPPAQFF
TRBJ2-1 few TRBD1 TRBV18 TGTGCCAGCTCACCGCTCGACAGGGGGTCCTACAATGAGCAGTTCTTC CASSPLDRGSYNEQFF
TRBJ2-7 once TRBD1 TRBV6-1 TGTGCCAGCAGTGCGCAATGGACAGGGGGCGGGCAGTACTTC CASSAQWTGGGQYF
TRBJ1-2 few . TRBV7-2 TGTGCCAGCAGCAATCGACAGGTAGCTAACTATGGCTACACCTTC CASSNRQVANYGYTF
TRBJ2-5 . . TRBV10-3 TGTGCCATCAGTGGATCGAGGAGTTTAGAGACCCAGTACTTC CAISGSRSLETQYF
TRBJ2-7 few TRBD1 TRBV7-3 TGTGCCAGCAGCTCCGGGACAGTATACGAGCAGTACTTC CASSSGTVYEQYF
TRBJ2-1 . . TRBV9 TGTGCCAGCAGCGTAGTGGAGACAGGAAACAATGAGCAGTTCTTC CASSVVETGNNEQFF
TRBJ2-3 . TRBD2 TRBV6-5 TGTGCCAGCAGTTACTCTGGGGCTAGCGGGACGCAGTATTTT CASSYSGASGTQYF
TRBJ1-4 few . TRBV18 TGTGCCAGCTCACCATCGACAGGTACTAATGAAAAACTGTTTTTT CASSPSTGTNEKLFF
TRBJ1-4 . TRBD1 TRBV30 TGTGCCTGGACGCTCCAGGGGGCGCATGAAAAACTGTTTTTT CAWTLQGAHEKLFF
TRBJ2-1 . TRBD2 TRBV7-6 TGTGCCAGCAGCGGATTAGCGGGGGGGCCAGGGAATGAGCAGTTCTTC CASSGLAGGPGNEQFF
TRBJ1-4 . . TRBV20-1 TGCAGTGCTAGAGTGTCGCGAGAACTGTTTTTT CSARVSRELFF
TRBJ1-3 . . TRBV15 TGTGCCACCAGCAGATCCTCCTGCAGGTATGACATATATTTT CATSRSSCRYDIYF
TRBJ2-3 . . TRBV7-2 TGTGCCAGCAGCTTAAGGGGCCTGGATACGCAGTATTTT CASSLRGLDTQYF